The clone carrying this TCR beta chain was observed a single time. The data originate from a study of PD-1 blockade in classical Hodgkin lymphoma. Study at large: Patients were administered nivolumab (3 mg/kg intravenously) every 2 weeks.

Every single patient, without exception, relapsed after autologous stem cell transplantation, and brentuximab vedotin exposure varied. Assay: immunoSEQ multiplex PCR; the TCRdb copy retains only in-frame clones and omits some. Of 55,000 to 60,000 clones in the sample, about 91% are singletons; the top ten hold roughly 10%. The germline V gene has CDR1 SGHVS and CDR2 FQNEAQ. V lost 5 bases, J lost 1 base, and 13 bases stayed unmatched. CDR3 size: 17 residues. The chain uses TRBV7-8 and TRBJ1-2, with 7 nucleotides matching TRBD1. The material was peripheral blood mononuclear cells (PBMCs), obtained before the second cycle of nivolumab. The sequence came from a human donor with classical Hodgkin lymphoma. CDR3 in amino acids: CASSPNQNRGGNYGYTF. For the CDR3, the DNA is TGTGCCAGCAGCCCGAACCAAAACAGGGGAGGTAACTATGGCTACACCTTC.